The 24 T cell receptor beta chains given below trace back to one sample, sequenced in a study of blood T cell repertoires in COVID-19. Data came from immunoSEQ multiplex PCR; TCRdb stores just in-frame clones and leaves some out. The sample lists around 77,000 clones; roughly nine tenths were seen once. Sequencing input: peripheral blood. These receptors were obtained from a woman over 75 with active or convalescent COVID-19.

CDR3 DNA sequence: TGTGCCAGTACGTTGAGGATTCCTAACTATGGCTACACCTTC. Its protein is CASTLRIPNYGYTF. The rearrangement uses TRBV19 and TRBJ1-2; D is ambiguous. V lost 7 bases to trimming and J lost 0 bases, with 12 bases between them. CDR1 is LNHDA and CDR2 is SQIVND in the germline V gene (reference sequence). The CDR3 contains 14 residues.

The chain combines TRBV6-2 or TRBV6-3 with TRBJ1-5; TRBD1 matches 7 bases. The junction had 6 bases not matched to a gene; V was cut back by 0 bases and J by 4 bases. Per the germline V gene, CDR1 is MNHEY and CDR2 is SVGEGT. This CDR3 is 16 amino acids long. The CDR3 here is CASSYSWGQRNQPQHF. Here the CDR3 DNA reads TGTGCCAGCAGTTACTCGTGGGGACAGAGGAATCAGCCCCAGCATTTT.

The rearrangement uses TRBV10-3 and TRBJ2-7; 9 positions agree with TRBD1. Per germline, CDR1 ENHRY and CDR2 SYGVKD. This CDR3 has 15 amino acids. V lost 2 bases, J lost 2 bases, and 4 bases stayed unmatched. The CDR3: CAISERDRDPYEQYF. Written as DNA, the CDR3 is TGTGCCATCAGTGAGAGGGACAGGGACCCCTACGAGCAGTACTTC.

This clone was seen just once. The chain links TRBV19 to TRBJ1-6, with D possibly being TRBD1 (5 bases). CDR1 and CDR2 (germline): LNHDA, SQIVND (reference sequence). The CDR3 has 13 amino acids. V lost 8 bases, J lost 7 bases, and 12 bases lay in between. The CDR3 protein is CASSDRKNSPLHF. The CDR3 DNA reads TGTGCCAGTTCCGACAGAAAAAATTCACCCCTCCACTTT. The entire variable domain, with the rest obtained from reference TRBV19 and TRBJ1-6, is as follows: DGGITQSPKYLFRKEGQNVTLSCEQNLNHDAMYWYRQDPGQGLRLIYYSQIVNDFQKGDIAEGYSVSREKKESFPLTVTSAQKNPTAFYLCASSDRKNSPLHFGNGTRLTVT.

V usage is TRBV7-2 and J usage is TRBJ2-7; 13 nucleotides match TRBD2. The CDR3 has 15 residues. V trimming: 5 bases; J trimming: 3 bases; junction bases outside the gene matches: 4. Germline values: CDR1 SGHTA, CDR2 FQGNSA. In DNA, the CDR3 is TGTGCCAGCAGCCCGACTAGCGGGGGGCACTACGAGCAGTACTTC. This codes for CASSPTSGGHYEQYF. Filled out from reference TRBV7-2 and TRBJ2-7, the complete variable domain reads GAGVSQSPSNKVTEKGKDVELRCDPISGHTALYWYRQSLGQGLEFLIYFQGNSAPDKSGLPSDRFSAERTGGSVSTLTIQRTQQEDSAVYLCASSPTSGGHYEQYFGPGTRLTVT.

The sample holds a few counts of this clone. V is TRBV29-1 and J is TRBJ1-2, with 9 bases identical to TRBD1. From germline, CDR1 is SQVTM and CDR2 ANQGSEA. This CDR3 region has 13 residues. V gave up 4 bases and J gave up 2 bases; unmatched junction bases: 2. The CDR3 protein is CSVGQGENYGYTF. As DNA, the CDR3 is TGCAGCGTTGGACAGGGGGAAAACTATGGCTACACCTTC.

The V and J genes are TRBV2 and TRBJ1-2; 9 nucleotides agree with TRBD1. The CDR3 totals 14 residues. V trimming: 5 bases; J trimming: 8 bases; junction bases outside the gene matches: 9. Germline V CDR1 and CDR2: SNHLY, FYNNEI. DNA for the CDR3: TGTGCCAGCAGTTTTAGGACAGGGGCTGGGGGCTACACCTTC. Translating it yields CASSFRTGAGGYTF. Using reference TRBV2 and TRBJ1-2 for the parts outside the CDR3, the full variable domain is EPEVTQTPSHQVTQMGQEVILRCVPISNHLYFYWYRQILGQKVEFLVSFYNNEISEKSEIFDDQFSVERPDGSNFTLKIRSTKLEDSAMYFCASSFRTGAGGYTFGSGTRLTVV.

This chain joins TRBV27 and TRBJ2-7; D is perhaps TRBD1 (8 bases). The V gene's germline CDR1 is MNHEY and CDR2 SMNVEV (reference sequence). CDR3 size: 14 residues. Trimming took off 5 bases at V and 3 bases at J, with 14 bases between the two ends. The CDR3 here is CASSATGEGYEQYF. Here the CDR3 DNA reads TGTGCCAGCAGTGCGACAGGGGAGGGCTACGAGCAGTACTTC.

The chain couples TRBV15 to TRBJ2-2; TRBD2 is a possible D gene (5 bases). The germline V gene has CDR1 LNHNV and CDR2 YYDKDF (reference sequence). The CDR3 has 16 residues. V was trimmed by 1 base and J by 5 bases, leaving 14 bases between them. In DNA form, the CDR3 reads TGTGCCACCAGCAGAGCCTGGACTGGATCGACCGGGGAGCTGTTTTTT. This sequence encodes CATSRAWTGSTGELFF. Together with reference TRBV15 and TRBJ2-2, the CDR3 gives the full variable domain: DAMVIQNPRYQVTQFGKPVTLSCSQTLNHNVMYWYQQKSSQAPKLLFHYYDKDFNNEADTPDNFQSRRPNTSFCFLDIRSPGLGDTAMYLCATSRAWTGSTGELFFGEGSRLTVL.

The chain joins TRBV19 to TRBJ2-7; 12 positions agree with TRBD1. With V trimmed by 5 bases and J by 3 bases, 11 bases remained unmatched. Per the germline V gene, CDR1 is LNHDA and CDR2 is SQIVND (reference sequence). There are 17 residues in the CDR3. CDR3 loop: CASSPSVGTGGRYEQYF. For the CDR3, the DNA is TGTGCCAGTAGTCCCTCGGTGGGGACAGGGGGCCGCTACGAGCAGTACTTC. The full variable domain, in which reference TRBV19 and TRBJ2-7 provide the parts outside the CDR3, is DGGITQSPKYLFRKEGQNVTLSCEQNLNHDAMYWYRQDPGQGLRLIYYSQIVNDFQKGDIAEGYSVSREKKESFPLTVTSAQKNPTAFYLCASSPSVGTGGRYEQYFGPGTRLTVT.

This chain joins TRBV28 and TRBJ2-7, with D hard to call. Trimming removed 2 bases at V and 3 bases at J, with 5 bases between. The CDR3 spans 12 residues. Germline assignment: CDR1 MDHEN and CDR2 SYDVKM. The DNA of the CDR3 is TGTGCCAGCAGTTTAGCAGGCTACGAGCAGTACTTC. It translates to CASSLAGYEQYF.

The V and J genes are TRBV3-1 (or the pseudogene TRBV3-2) and TRBJ1-2, with TRBD1 identical over 10 bases. V was clipped by 5 bases and J by 8 bases; unmatched bases: 5. CDR1 and CDR2 (germline): LGHDT, YNNKEL (reference sequence). The CDR3 sequence is 13 residues long. The CDR3 region is CASSVGQGYGYTF. CDR3 DNA: TGTGCCAGCAGCGTGGGACAGGGGTACGGCTACACCTTC.

In DNA form, the CDR3 reads TGTGCCAGTAGTATAACAGGGGGTTCCTACGAGCAGTACTTC. It translates to CASSITGGSYEQYF. The chain recombines TRBV19 with TRBJ2-7; TRBD1 matches at 8 bases. This CDR3 spans 14 amino acids. CDR1 and CDR2 (germline): LNHDA, SQIVND (reference sequence). J lost 1 base, V lost 2 bases, and 1 base had no gene match.

This clone was recorded only once. The chain employs TRBV18 and TRBJ1-1; TRBD1 agrees at 9 bases. Germline V gene data show CDR1 as KGHSH and CDR2 as LQKENI. V was clipped by 6 bases and J by 5 bases; unmatched bases: 10. The CDR3 is made up of 15 amino acids. CDR3 sequence (DNA): TGTGCCAGCTCGTCTGGGGACAGGGAACTAACTGAAGCTTTCTTT. Amino acids: CASSSGDRELTEAFF.

The chain employs TRBV6-2 or TRBV6-3 and TRBJ2-2; a weak D match, TRBD1 (5 bases). CDR1 and CDR2 (germline): MNHEY, SVGEGT. V was cut by 2 bases and J by 6 bases, with 10 bases left in between. The CDR3 consists of 14 residues. The CDR3 nucleotides are TGTGCCAGCAGTTACCGCAGGGTCTCCGGGGAGCTGTTTTTT. Its translation is CASSYRRVSGELFF.

The chain links TRBV19 to TRBJ1-2; tentatively, D is TRBD1 (6 bases). Germline V lookup: CDR1 LNHDA, CDR2 SQIVND (reference sequence). This CDR3 is built from 14 residues. Trimming stripped 4 bases from V and 0 bases from J, with 9 bases between. This CDR3 reads CASSRDKANYGYTF. CDR3 in DNA: TGTGCCAGTAGTAGGGACAAAGCTAACTATGGCTACACCTTC.

V gene TRBV6-5 combines with J gene TRBJ2-7; possible D gene TRBD2, 7 bases. V lost 8 bases and J lost 7, with 18 bases in between. Per the germline V gene, CDR1 is MNHEY and CDR2 is SVGAGI. This CDR3 has 13 amino acids. DNA for the CDR3: TGTGCCAGCCTTCAGGCCGGGGGGCGAGAGCAGTACTTC. This translates into CASLQAGGREQYF.

The gene calls are TRBV7-9 and TRBJ2-7, with 7 bases matching TRBD1. V dropped 6 bases and J dropped 4; count of bases not matched to a gene: 9. This CDR3 region has 14 residues. The germline V gene has CDR1 SEHNR and CDR2 FQNEAQ (reference sequence). CDR3 sequence reads: CASRKQGTIYEQYF. DNA for the CDR3: TGTGCCAGCAGAAAACAGGGGACAATTTACGAGCAGTACTTC.

The rearrangement uses TRBV28 and TRBJ2-7; a weak D match, TRBD1 (6 bases). The CDR3 sequence is 14 residues long. The germline gives CDR1 MDHEN, CDR2 SYDVKM. The germline V and J ends were trimmed by 6 bases and 0 bases, with 12 bases remaining between them. In DNA form, the CDR3 reads TGTGCCAGCAGCAGGGGCCTCAGCTCCTACGAGCAGTACTTC. Protein sequence: CASSRGLSSYEQYF.

The gene calls are TRBV5-4 and TRBJ1-1; the D gene is possibly TRBD1 (6 bases). This CDR3 is built from 14 residues. Deletions cut 4 bases from V and 2 bases from J, with 12 bases between. CDR1 and CDR2 (germline): SGHNT, YYREEE (reference sequence). CDR3 sequence reads: CASSDRDTNTEAFF. The CDR3 bases are TGTGCCAGCAGCGACCGGGACACCAACACTGAAGCTTTCTTT.

The chain joins TRBV15 to TRBJ2-1; tentatively, D is TRBD2 (5 bases). Germline lookup yields CDR1 LNHNV and CDR2 YYDKDF (reference sequence). Trimming removed 0 bases from V and 5 bases from J, with 11 bases in between. The CDR3 is 15 residues long. CDR3 in DNA: TGTGCCACCAGCAGAGATCCGGGGAGAGACAATGAGCAGTTCTTC. It codes for CATSRDPGRDNEQFF.

This chain links TRBV19 with TRBJ1-2; D call uncertain. This CDR3 has 12 residues. Germline values: CDR1 LNHDA, CDR2 SQIVND (reference sequence). Trimming cost V 2 bases and J 3 bases, with 4 bases left between them. CDR3 bases: TGTGCCAGTAGTATACGTGACTATGGCTACACCTTC. It translates to CASSIRDYGYTF.

This clone showed up just once. J is TRBJ1-2 and V is TRBV27; D not resolved. The CDR3 is made up of 13 amino acids. The germline V gene encodes CDR1 MNHEY and CDR2 SMNVEV (reference sequence). Trimming cost V 5 bases and J 1 base, with 8 bases left between them. This chain's CDR3 is CASSLGINYGYTF. In nucleotides, the CDR3 is TGTGCCAGCAGTCTCGGGATTAACTATGGCTACACCTTC.

The chain carries TRBV5-1 and TRBJ1-3, with D possibly being TRBD1 (6 bases). The CDR3 is made up of 16 amino acids. V lost 0 bases, J lost 0 bases, and 10 bases lay in between. CDR1 is SGHRS and CDR2 is YFSETQ in the germline V gene. The CDR3 protein is CASSLEVGHSGNTIYF. The CDR3 coding sequence is TGCGCCAGCAGCTTGGAAGTGGGACACTCTGGAAACACCATATATTTT. The complete variable domain, with remaining parts taken from reference TRBV5-1 and TRBJ1-3, reads KAGVTQTPRYLIKTRGQQVTLSCSPISGHRSVSWYQQTPGQGLQFLFEYFSETQRNKGNFPGRFSGRQFSNSRSEMNVSTLELGDSALYLCASSLEVGHSGNTIYFGEGSWLTVV.